The 20 T cell receptor beta chains presented below share a single source sample, sequenced in a study of beta chain features in type 1 diabetes (dated by TCRdb to between 2017 and 2018). What the study reported, not specific to this receptor: Type 1 diabetes patients showed a moderate but significant shortening of TCRB CDR3 length in all four CD4+ subsets.

No cognate antigen is known for these TCRs. Preparation of the library involved the immunoSEQ multiplex PCR assay. The High Capacity cDNA Reverse Transcription Kit was used to reverse transcribe all of the isolated RNA, meaning that expressed TCRB transcripts were what got sequenced. The clones in this table, taken by TCRdb from immuneACCESS, are in-frame only. Not every clone is retained; where verified, under half of the shortfall comes from an unresolved V gene, and the cause of the rest is unknown. Recorded for this sample are about 170,000 clones; 7.8% of them occurred a single time. The top ten clonotypes cover about 0.95% of the sample. The material sequenced was central memory CD4+ T cells from blood. The receptors here all came from a woman in her thirties or forties with type 1 diabetes.

The rearrangement joins TRBV11-2 to TRBJ1-2; D not certain. Germline CDR1 reads SGHAT; CDR2 reads FQNNGV. This CDR3 region has 13 residues. V was shortened by 4 bases and J by 6 bases, with 12 bases between the two germline ends. In DNA, the CDR3 is TGTGCCAGCAGCTCAGACCTTGGAGATGGCTACACCTTC. The encoded protein is CASSSDLGDGYTF. Looking up the rest from reference TRBV11-2 and TRBJ1-2 gives the full variable domain: EAGVAQSPRYKIIEKRQSVAFWCNPISGHATLYWYQQILGQGPKLLIQFQNNGVVDDSQLPKDRFSAERLKGVDSTLKIQPAKLEDSAVYLCASSSDLGDGYTFGSGTRLTVV.

This clone was picked up many times. The rearrangement joins TRBV18 to TRBJ2-7; 11 bases agree with TRBD2. CDR1 and CDR2 (germline): KGHSH, LQKENI. CDR3 length equals 15 residues. Trimming at V came to 6 bases and at J to 2 bases, leaving 6 bases not matched to a gene. The CDR3 here is CASSLSGRAAYEQYF. The CDR3 DNA reads TGTGCCAGCTCCCTTAGCGGGAGGGCAGCCTACGAGCAGTACTTC.

This clone was counted between two and nine times. V is TRBV5-1 and J is TRBJ2-7; TRBD1 matches 9 bases. This CDR3 has 16 residues. Trimming cost V 0 bases and J 3 bases; bases outside gene matches: 7. In germline, CDR1 is SGHRS, CDR2 YFSETQ. CDR3 nucleotide sequence: TGCGCCAGCAGCTTGGGGGGGACAGGGAGCTTCTACGAGCAGTACTTC. Protein: CASSLGGTGSFYEQYF. Variable domain in full (rest from reference TRBV5-1 and TRBJ2-7): KAGVTQTPRYLIKTRGQQVTLSCSPISGHRSVSWYQQTPGQGLQFLFEYFSETQRNKGNFPGRFSGRQFSNSRSEMNVSTLELGDSALYLCASSLGGTGSFYEQYFGPGTRLTVT.

Only a few counts were recorded for this clone. The J gene is TRBJ1-1, the V gene TRBV9; perhaps TRBD1 as D (5 bases). This CDR3 is built from 15 residues. Trimming stripped 4 bases from V and 4 bases from J, with 17 bases between. Germline-derived CDR1 and CDR2 are SGDLS and YYNGEE. The CDR3 DNA follows: TGTGCCAGCAGCCGCCTGTGGGACTTCGGCACTGAAGCTTTCTTT. Protein sequence: CASSRLWDFGTEAFF.

This clone was detected only a few times. The V and J genes are TRBV7-2 and TRBJ2-1; D may be TRBD2 (6 bases). Germline V gene lookup returns CDR1 SGHTA and CDR2 FQGNSA. CDR3 size: 14 residues. With 1 base removed from V and 9 bases from J, the gap between germline ends came to 13 bases. CDR3 protein: CASSLGGMGSEQFF. The CDR3 nucleotides are TGTGCCAGCAGCTTAGGCGGGATGGGTAGTGAGCAGTTCTTC.

In this sample, this clone turned up many times. CDR3 protein: CASSFSVPGQGETQYF. The DNA of the CDR3 is TGCGCCAGCAGCTTTAGTGTACCGGGACAGGGAGAGACCCAGTACTTC. The chain carries TRBV5-1 and TRBJ2-5; 9 bases align to TRBD1. CDR1 is SGHRS and CDR2 is YFSETQ in the germline V gene. The length of the CDR3 is 16 residues. Losses at the gene ends were 2 bases for V and 4 bases for J; bases not matched to a gene: 9. The whole variable domain, filled in from reference TRBV5-1 and TRBJ2-5, reads KAGVTQTPRYLIKTRGQQVTLSCSPISGHRSVSWYQQTPGQGLQFLFEYFSETQRNKGNFPGRFSGRQFSNSRSEMNVSTLELGDSALYLCASSFSVPGQGETQYFGPGTRLLVL.

This clone was picked up a small number of times. One end of the junction is discordant with germline, which a read error may explain. The chain joins TRBV7-7 to TRBJ2-5; 8 bases line up with TRBD1. The germline V gene encodes CDR1 SSHAT and CDR2 FNYEAQ (reference sequence). There are 15 residues in the CDR3. The CDR3 here is CASSRGQALGETQYF. CDR3 bases: TGTGCTAGCAGCCGGGGACAGGCCCTGGGGGAGACCCAGTACTTC.

This clone was picked up a small number of times. The chain recombines TRBV6-5 with TRBJ1-2, with a tentative D call TRBD1 (5 bases). Trimming pared 8 bases from V and 5 bases from J, leaving 9 bases between. The length of the CDR3 is 11 residues. Germline-derived CDR1 and CDR2 are MNHEY and SVGAGI. DNA for the CDR3: TGTGCCAGCGGGGCGGAGTATGGCTACACCTTC. Protein product: CASGAEYGYTF.

This clone was detected a few times. The genes are TRBV7-2 and TRBJ1-1, with unresolved D. Germline-derived CDR1 and CDR2 are SGHTA and FQGNSA. V lost 1 base and J lost 3, with 12 bases in between. The CDR3 consists of 15 residues. As DNA, the CDR3 is TGTGCCAGCAGCTTAGACTCAGGATACGACACTGAAGCTTTCTTT. Translating gives CASSLDSGYDTEAFF. The variable domain in full, with the rest retrieved from reference TRBV7-2 and TRBJ1-1, is GAGVSQSPSNKVTEKGKDVELRCDPISGHTALYWYRQSLGQGLEFLIYFQGNSAPDKSGLPSDRFSAERTGGSVSTLTIQRTQQEDSAVYLCASSLDSGYDTEAFFGQGTRLTVV.

This clone was found a few times. Here the CDR3 DNA reads TGTGCCAGCAGTTCACAGGTAGCCTACGAGCAGTACTTC. Amino acids: CASSSQVAYEQYF. The chain is built from TRBV11-2 and TRBJ2-5, with D perhaps matching TRBD1 (5 bases). The better agreement between TRBJ2-7 and the DNA end casts doubt on the J call. This CDR3 is 13 amino acids long. CDR1 and CDR2 (germline): SGHAT, FQNNGV.

This clone was found a few times. The chain is built from TRBV18 and TRBJ1-1; D not resolved. CDR1 is KGHSH, CDR2 LQKENI, per germline. This CDR3 has 13 amino acids. Trimming removed 4 bases at V and 6 bases at J, with 12 bases between. The CDR3 DNA is TGTGCCAGCTCACTGGAGGGCGGCGCTGAAGCTTTCTTT. Translating gives CASSLEGGAEAFF.

This clone was observed a handful of times. The chain employs TRBV28 and TRBJ1-6, with a weak D call TRBD1 (5 bases). Trimming removed 4 bases from V and 10 bases from J, with 11 bases in between. The CDR3 length is 13 residues. CDR1 and CDR2 from the germline V gene are MDHEN and SYDVKM. The CDR3 reads CASSSDQGSPLHF. The DNA for the CDR3 is TGTGCCAGCAGTTCCGACCAGGGATCACCCCTCCACTTT.

As to this clone: This sample also contains other DNA sequences that code for the same CDR3. The J gene is TRBJ1-6, the V gene TRBV5-6; TRBD1 matches at 8 bases. The CDR3 sequence is 14 residues long. The V gene end was trimmed by 3 bases and the J gene end by 7 bases; junction bases not matched to a gene: 3. Germline CDR1 SGHDT, CDR2 YYEEEE. The CDR3 region has the DNA TGTGCCAGCAGCTCGGACAGGGAGAATTCACCCCTCCACTTT. It yields the protein CASSSDRENSPLHF.

The V call is TRBV5-1, the J call TRBJ2-7; D may be TRBD2 (6 bases). Germline CDR1 and CDR2: SGHRS and YFSETQ. The CDR3 spans 15 residues. Between the trimmed V and J ends, which lost 1 base and 3 bases, there was a span of 14 bases. CDR3 coding DNA: TGCGCCAGCAGCTTGACCGGCGGCGGGATCTACGAGCAGTACTTC. Its protein is CASSLTGGGIYEQYF.

This clone was detected once. The rearrangement links TRBV27 to TRBJ1-2; 7 bases agree with TRBD1. Germline V gives CDR1 MNHEY, CDR2 SMNVEV (reference sequence). The CDR3 has 15 amino acids. Unmatched junction bases numbered 8, after V lost 3 bases and J lost 4 bases. The CDR3 coding sequence is TGTGCCAGCAGTTTCTCCACACAGGGGACCTATGGCTACACCTTC. Its protein is CASSFSTQGTYGYTF.

This clone was detected only a few times. This rearrangement joins TRBV15 to TRBJ2-7, with unresolved D. Germline V gene sequence: CDR1 LNHNV, CDR2 YYDKDF (reference sequence). Trimming shortened V by 0 bases and J by 0 bases, and 6 bases separated the two germline ends. This CDR3 contains 14 residues. CDR3 residues: CATSRDPTSYEQYF. In DNA form, the CDR3 reads TGTGCCACCAGCAGAGATCCTACCTCCTACGAGCAGTACTTC.

As regards this clone: An end of the junction does not agree with germline; a read error may underlie this. This chain links TRBV7-9 with TRBJ2-2, with a tentative D call TRBD1 (5 bases). The germline V gene encodes CDR1 SEHNR and CDR2 FQNEAQ (reference sequence). This CDR3 region has 13 residues. The DNA for the CDR3 is TGTGCCAGCGCGACAGCAAACATCGGGGAGCTGTTTTTT. The encoded protein is CASATANIGELFF.

This chain joins TRBV18 and TRBJ2-7; 9 bases agree with TRBD1. Germline CDR1 and CDR2: KGHSH and LQKENI. The trim removed 3 bases at V and 10 bases at J, leaving 10 bases unmatched. This CDR3 comprises 14 residues. In DNA, the CDR3 is TGTGCCAGCTCACCCCCTTCATGGACAGGGGATCAGTACTTC. Its protein product is CASSPPSWTGDQYF.

This clone was detected a few times. This sequence joins TRBV7-9 and TRBJ1-1; perhaps TRBD1 as D (5 bases). Germline V lookup: CDR1 SEHNR, CDR2 FQNEAQ (reference sequence). The CDR3 consists of 16 residues. V was trimmed by 5 bases and J by 5 bases, leaving 21 bases between them. CDR3 sequence (DNA): TGTGCCAGCAGCCCCCGGGGGGGATGGGAAACGACTGAAGCTTTCTTT. Its protein is CASSPRGGWETTEAFF.

In its sample, this clone was seen a few times. The chain uses TRBV5-1 and TRBJ1-6; D remains ambiguous. This CDR3 has 17 amino acids. V was shortened by 0 bases and J by 8 bases, with 18 bases between the two germline ends. Per germline, CDR1 SGHRS and CDR2 YFSETQ. The CDR3 coding sequence is TGCGCCAGCAGCTTGGGTGGCGGGAACCGCTTCGATTCACCCCTCCACTTT. It is translated as CASSLGGGNRFDSPLHF.